This TCR beta chain was sequenced during a study of cytomegalovirus exposure and HLA in healthy donors. At collection, donors were nominally healthy, but unrecorded immune exposures were probable. Concerning this clone: The antigen is unknown.

Study-wide points: It was assumed in the presence/absence analyses that sequencing depth was roughly uniform across donors. In a later analysis, a missense DCLRE1C variant was linked to TCR beta V- and J-gene trimming. After further analysis at a later stage, 15,000 to 20,000 TCR beta sequences were associated with HLA alleles at 0.05 false discovery rate.

V was pared by 2 bases and J by 0 bases, with 4 bases of the junction left unmatched. This CDR3 is built from 16 residues. Germline CDR1 MRHNA, CDR2 SNTAGT. In the PCR, 60 Vbeta and 13 Jbeta primers were used. Some clones are missing from TCRdb's copy, which holds only in-frame ones; the method was immunoSEQ multiplex PCR. The sample shows 45,000 to 65,000 clones, roughly four fifths of them seen only once. The receptor was derived from a man between 25 and 39 years old in good health and CMV-seronegative. The rearrangement joins TRBV6-4 to TRBJ1-3, with 7 positions matching TRBD1. The sequencing input was PBMCs. CDR3 coding DNA: TGTGCCAGCAGTGACCTCGACAGGGCCTCTGGAAACACCATATATTTT. This translates into CASSDLDRASGNTIYF.